This section outlines one T cell receptor beta chain sequence together with its context. The length of the CDR3 is 18 residues. With V trimmed by 0 bases and J by 8 bases, 12 bases remained unmatched. Germline CDR1 DFQATT, CDR2 SNEGSKA (reference sequence). Sample-barcoded 5' priming and a J-beta primer mix drove a second PCR of roughly 6 to 12 cycles. TCRdb re-analysed the 5' RACE reads in MiXCR, keeping a single row per CDR3 protein. In the table there are about 1 million distinct CDR3 sequences, over 35% of which are singletons. The record originates from a study of blood T cells in healthy people across ages.

The J gene is TRBJ2-1, the V gene TRBV20-1, with TRBD2 identical over 14 bases. The TCR comes from a woman aged 55 to 70 in good health. Sample: blood. This chain's CDR3 is CSARDFRTSGRSWDEQFF. DNA for the CDR3: TGCAGTGCTAGAGATTTCCGGACTAGCGGGAGGTCGTGGGATGAGCAGTTCTTC.